The present TCR beta chain was sequenced within a study of blood T cell repertoires in COVID-19. Across the study: Sample material is recorded as cDNA or gDNA derived from T cells, B-cell-depleted T cells, or PBMCs.

Original processing methods: Amplified reference gene primers provided the basis for estimating nucleated cell counts. This table comes from immunoSEQ multiplex PCR, and its TCRdb copy is limited to in-frame clones, with some not included. The DNA was the basis for D and trimming; V, J and clone size are from that table. Among about 390,000 clones listed, about 87% were seen once. Seattle's enrolled individuals joined amid active infection and were then monitored longitudinally. Sequences were obtained from peripheral blood. The sequence was obtained from a woman aged 60-75 years with COVID-19, enrolled during active disease.

CDR3 protein: CASSQVNRGPHYEQYF. The CDR3 nucleotides read TGTGCCAGCAGCCAAGTGAACAGGGGCCCTCACTACGAGCAGTACTTC. The chain combines TRBV3-1 (or the pseudogene TRBV3-2) with TRBJ2-7; 7 bases map to TRBD1. V was pared by 1 base and J by 3 bases, with 9 bases of the junction left unmatched. The CDR3 has 16 residues. Germline V gene lookup returns CDR1 LGHDT and CDR2 YNNKEL (reference sequence).